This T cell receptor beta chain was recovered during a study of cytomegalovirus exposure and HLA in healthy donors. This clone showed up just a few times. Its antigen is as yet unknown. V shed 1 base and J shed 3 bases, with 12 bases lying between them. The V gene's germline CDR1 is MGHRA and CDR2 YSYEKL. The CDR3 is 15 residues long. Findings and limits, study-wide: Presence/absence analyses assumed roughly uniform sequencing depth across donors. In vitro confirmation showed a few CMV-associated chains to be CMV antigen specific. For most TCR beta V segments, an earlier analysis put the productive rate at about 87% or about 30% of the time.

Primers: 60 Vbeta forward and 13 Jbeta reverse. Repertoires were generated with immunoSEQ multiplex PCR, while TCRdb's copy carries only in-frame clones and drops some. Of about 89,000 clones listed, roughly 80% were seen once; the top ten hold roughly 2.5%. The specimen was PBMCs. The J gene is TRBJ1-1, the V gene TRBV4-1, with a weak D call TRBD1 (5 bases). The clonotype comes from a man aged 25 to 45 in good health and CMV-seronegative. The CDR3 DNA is TGCGCCAGCAGCCAAGTTCAGGGAATTGACACTGAAGCTTTCTTT. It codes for CASSQVQGIDTEAFF.